The 4 T cell receptor beta chains presented below share a single source sample, sequenced in a study of Graves' ophthalmopathy and Graves' hyperthyroidism (dated 2018 in TCRdb). The listed sequencing device is Illumina HiSeq 2000. For repertoire sequencing, the TCR beta CDR3 regions were amplified from RNA transcripts. The first round was an RT-PCR using HTBI primers with the Qiagen OneStep RT-PCR kit, and this first round was followed by a second-round multiplex PCR, then size selection and purification. Starting from the raw public reads, TCRdb applied fastp trimming at Q25, assembled clones with MiXCR and retained in-frame beta chains. Records with the same CDR3 protein are collapsed into one entry carrying the most frequent genes and DNA. The sample table shows a few hundred thousand distinct CDR3 sequences, and around a sixth are seen once. The ten largest clones take up roughly 12% of the sample.

Material: peripheral blood. Source of these receptors: an adult man with Graves' ophthalmopathy.

This clonotype showed up many times. The chain joins TRBV14 to TRBJ1-6, with D unresolved. This CDR3 comprises 15 residues. V was shortened by 0 bases and J by 8 bases, with 11 bases between the two germline ends. Germline V gene sequence: CDR1 SGHDN, CDR2 FVKESK. The chain's CDR3 is CASSQDVALDSPLHF. The CDR3 DNA sequence: TGTGCCAGCAGCCAAGATGTGGCGTTGGATTCACCCCTCCACTTT.

This clonotype was seen at least ten times. The chain couples TRBV29-1 to TRBJ2-7; 8 nucleotides agree with TRBD2. This CDR3 has 12 residues. V lost 5 bases and J lost 4; bases outside the gene matches: 4. Germline V CDR1 and CDR2: SQVTM, ANQGSEA. CDR3 bases: TGCAGCGTTTTGGCGGGGGGTTACGAGCAGTACTTC. It translates to CSVLAGGYEQYF.

This clonotype showed up many times. The chain recombines TRBV7-8 with TRBJ2-7; 9 bases are a match to TRBD1. V lost 4 bases and J lost 2; bases outside the gene matches: 6. This CDR3 is 15 amino acids long. Germline V gene sequence: CDR1 SGHVS, CDR2 FQNEAQ. In DNA, the CDR3 is TGTGCCAGCAGCTCCCCGGGACAGGGAACCTACGAGCAGTACTTC. Its translation: CASSSPGQGTYEQYF.

The table lists this clonotype with a few counts. The rearrangement uses TRBV12-3 or TRBV12-4 and TRBJ2-5; D possibly matches TRBD1 or TRBD2 (5 bases each). The CDR3 has 13 residues. V was pared by 10 bases and J by 3 bases, with 15 bases between. CDR3 sequence: CAKHRDGEETQYF. In DNA, the CDR3 is TGTGCCAAACACCGGGACGGCGAAGAGACCCAGTACTTC.